A single sample is the source of the 27 T cell receptor beta chains below, sequenced in a study of T-cell reconstitution after alpha-beta-depleted transplantation in children. Unique molecular identifiers tagged the TCRbeta library. TCRdb processed the PCR reads anew with MiXCR; each CDR3 protein has one entry. The data show over 400,000 distinct CDR3 sequences, 9.5% to 15% seen once. Material: PBMCs from the stem cell graft donor, obtained from the stem cell graft. The receptors here all came from a human donor who donated a stem cell graft to a child with combined immunodeficiency.

In its sample, this clonotype was seen a few times. This rearrangement joins TRBV20-1 to TRBJ2-1, with D perhaps matching TRBD1 (5 bases). The V gene's germline CDR1 is DFQATT and CDR2 SNEGSKA (reference sequence). Trimming left V 6 bases short and J 5 bases short, with 11 bases between. This CDR3 is built from 12 residues. Written as DNA, the CDR3 is TGCAGTGCCCTGAGACAGCACAATGAGCAGTTCTTC. Translation: CSALRQHNEQFF.

The chain joins TRBV6-2 or TRBV6-3 to TRBJ2-1; 9 nucleotides align to TRBD2. This CDR3 has 20 residues. Germline V lookup: CDR1 MNHEY, CDR2 SVGEGT. The junction had 14 bases not matched to a gene; V was cut back by 0 bases and J by 2 bases. Here the CDR3 reads CASSYSMSAYGGRAYNEQFF. CDR3 coding DNA: TGTGCCAGCAGTTACTCGATGTCAGCATACGGCGGGAGGGCCTACAATGAGCAGTTCTTC.

This clonotype was counted a few times. The chain employs TRBV7-2 and TRBJ2-1, with D perhaps TRBD1 (6 bases). The CDR3 covers 16 residues. Trimming shortened V by 2 bases and J by 0 bases, and 11 bases separated the two germline ends. Germline V gene sequence: CDR1 SGHTA, CDR2 FQGNSA. CDR3 DNA: TGTGCCAGCAGCTTAACTCAGGGGAGCTCCTACAATGAGCAGTTCTTC. Residues: CASSLTQGSSYNEQFF.

V gene TRBV7-3 combines with J gene TRBJ2-3; D may be TRBD2 (6 bases). The V end was cut by 3 bases, the J end by 4 bases, with 14 bases between. CDR3 length: 15 amino acids. Germline CDR1 is SGHTA and CDR2 is FQGTGA. The CDR3 reads CASSLGLPFSDTQYF. CDR3 DNA sequence: TGTGCCAGCAGCTTGGGACTCCCATTTTCAGATACGCAGTATTTT.

This clonotype appeared a few times. The rearrangement uses TRBV12-3 or TRBV12-4 and TRBJ1-6; D is unclear. Trimming cost V 3 bases and J 14 bases, with 14 bases left between them. The CDR3 runs 13 residues. CDR3 loop: CASSFLLLITLHF. The CDR3, as DNA: TGTGCCAGCAGTTTTCTCCTTCTTATCACCCTCCACTTT.

A few counts support this clonotype. The chain links TRBV6-2 or TRBV6-3 to TRBJ2-2; D may be TRBD1 (7 bases). V lost 6 bases, J lost 0 bases, and 20 bases lay in between. This CDR3 has 18 amino acids. Germline CDR1 reads MNHEY; CDR2 reads SVGEGT. In nucleotides, the CDR3 is TGTGCCAGCAGGATCCCCGCTGCGGGACAGCCGAACACCGGGGAGCTGTTTTTT. Translating gives CASRIPAAGQPNTGELFF.

This chain connects TRBV2 to TRBJ2-3; 7 nucleotides line up with TRBD1. The CDR3 is 14 amino acids. V was clipped by 5 bases and J by 4 bases; unmatched bases: 6. Germline CDR1 is SNHLY and CDR2 is FYNNEI. The CDR3 spells CASSIQGPSDTQYF. DNA for the CDR3: TGTGCCAGCAGTATACAGGGGCCGTCAGATACGCAGTATTTT.

There are many counts of this clonotype. V usage is TRBV7-3 and J usage is TRBJ2-3; unclear D gene. Per germline, CDR1 SGHTA and CDR2 FQGTGA. V gave up 0 bases and J gave up 1 base, with 8 bases separating them. CDR3 length equals 15 residues. The CDR3 is CASSLTGRGTDTQYF. In DNA, the CDR3 is TGTGCCAGCAGCTTAACCGGCAGAGGCACAGATACGCAGTATTTT.

In nucleotides, the CDR3 is TGTGCCACCAGTAAGACAGGGTACTATGGCTACACCTTC. It yields the protein CATSKTGYYGYTF. This chain links TRBV24-1 with TRBJ1-2; 7 bases are a match to TRBD1. CDR1 and CDR2 (germline): KGHDR, SFDVKD. This CDR3 region has 13 residues. V was pared by 6 bases and J by 3 bases, with 3 bases of the junction left unmatched.

This clonotype was counted only a few times. The chain employs TRBV7-3 and TRBJ1-6; D may be TRBD1 (5 bases). Germline CDR1 SGHTA, CDR2 FQGTGA. The CDR3 has 15 amino acids. V dropped 0 bases and J dropped 9 bases, with 12 bases sitting between them. CDR3 coding DNA: TGTGCCAGCAGCTTAACTGGCGGGGCAGCTTCACCCCTCCACTTT. Protein product: CASSLTGGAASPLHF.

V usage is TRBV6-5 and J usage is TRBJ2-1; 12 nucleotides line up with TRBD2. V trimming: 0 bases; J trimming: 7 bases; junction bases outside the gene matches: 7. Germline V lookup: CDR1 MNHEY, CDR2 SVGAGI. The CDR3 consists of 17 residues. CDR3 bases: TGTGCCAGCAGTTACTCGACCCTAGCGGGGGGGCGGAATGAGCAGTTCTTC. Its translation: CASSYSTLAGGRNEQFF.

This clonotype was detected many times. The chain carries TRBV27 and TRBJ2-4, with TRBD2 matching over 8 bases. V shed 5 bases, J shed 0 bases, and the junction held 6 bases outside the gene matches. Germline V gene sequence: CDR1 MNHEY, CDR2 SMNVEV (reference sequence). The CDR3 totals 16 residues. The CDR3 sequence: CASSPRLALAKNIQYF. The CDR3 bases are TGTGCCAGCAGTCCCCGACTAGCGCTAGCCAAAAACATTCAGTACTTC.

The rearrangement links TRBV20-1 to TRBJ2-1; 14 positions match TRBD2. CDR1 DFQATT and CDR2 SNEGSKA come from the germline V gene (reference sequence). The CDR3 consists of 16 residues. CDR3 coding DNA: TGCAGCGGGACTAGCGGGGGCGATCTATCCTACAATGAGCAGTTCTTC. Its translation is CSGTSGGDLSYNEQFF.

In its sample, this clonotype was seen a few times. The CDR3, as DNA: TGCAGTGCTAGAGATCGGGCAGGGTATAGCAATCAGCCCCAGCATTTT. Its translation is CSARDRAGYSNQPQHF. J is TRBJ1-5 and V is TRBV20-1; TRBD1 is a possible D gene (5 bases). This CDR3 contains 16 residues. CDR1 is DFQATT and CDR2 is SNEGSKA in the germline V gene (reference sequence). V was clipped by 0 bases and J by 0 bases, with 12 bases between them.

The gene calls are TRBV7-9 and TRBJ2-7, with TRBD1 matching over 9 bases. The V gene end was trimmed by 6 bases and the J gene end by 3 bases; junction bases not matched to a gene: 9. The germline gives CDR1 SEHNR, CDR2 FQNEAQ (reference sequence). This CDR3 comprises 15 residues. The CDR3 DNA follows: TGTGCCAGCAGTAGTGGACAGGGGAGAATCTACGAGCAGTACTTC. Residues: CASSSGQGRIYEQYF.

The rearrangement links TRBV2 to TRBJ2-1; D gene uncertain. The V gene lost 3 bases and the J gene lost 5 bases, with 8 bases spanning the gap. CDR1 and CDR2 (germline): SNHLY, FYNNEI. The CDR3 spans 13 residues. The chain's CDR3 is CASSEGRDNEQFF. Written as DNA, the CDR3 is TGTGCCAGCAGTGAGGGCCGGGACAATGAGCAGTTCTTC.

There are many counts of this clonotype. The chain couples TRBV12-3 or TRBV12-4 to TRBJ2-1; 10 bases line up with TRBD2. This CDR3 has 14 amino acids. V shed 6 bases and J 8 bases; nucleotides not matched to a gene: 7. CDR3 sequence: CASSQREGPDEQFF. The CDR3 DNA is TGTGCCAGCAGCCAGCGGGAGGGCCCAGATGAGCAGTTCTTC.

This chain links TRBV11-3 with TRBJ2-1, with TRBD2 matching 12 bases. The CDR3 loop spans 15 amino acids. Germline loops: CDR1 SGHNT, CDR2 YENEEA. V shed 5 bases and J 15 bases; nucleotides not matched to a gene: 14. The CDR3 loop is CASSKRTSGESELFF. CDR3 bases: TGTGCCAGCAGCAAGAGGACTAGCGGGGAGAGTGAACTGTTCTTC.

This clonotype was seen only a few times. The chain recombines TRBV10-3 with TRBJ2-3, with 11 positions matching TRBD2. Looked up from germline, CDR1 is ENHRY and CDR2 is SYGVKD. With 8 bases clipped from V and 5 bases from J, the junction kept 6 bases outside the gene matches. This CDR3 spans 14 amino acids. CDR3 in amino acids: CAIGVAGGGDTQYF. CDR3 coding DNA: TGTGCCATCGGAGTAGCGGGGGGGGGAGATACGCAGTATTTT.

This rearrangement joins TRBV20-1 to TRBJ2-1; D might be TRBD1 or TRBD2, each matching 5 bases. The germline gives CDR1 DFQATT, CDR2 SNEGSKA (reference sequence). The CDR3 is made up of 15 amino acids. The V gene lost 3 bases and the J gene lost 6 bases, with 18 bases spanning the gap. CDR3 region: CSASGFLAQGNEQFF. CDR3 nucleotide sequence: TGCAGTGCTAGCGGCTTCCTAGCCCAGGGCAATGAGCAGTTCTTC.

This clonotype turned up a few times. The V call is TRBV25-1, the J call TRBJ1-4; D is perhaps TRBD1 (6 bases). The CDR3 is 14 residues long. Germline V gene data show CDR1 as MGHDK and CDR2 as SYGVNS. Trimming took off 6 bases at V and 8 bases at J, with 16 bases between the two ends. This CDR3 is CASSAWGRQEKLFF. The CDR3 coding sequence is TGTGCCAGCAGCGCGTGGGGGCGGCAGGAAAAACTGTTTTTT.

This chain uses TRBV7-9 with TRBJ2-3, with D possibly being TRBD2 (6 bases). The CDR3 is 17 residues long. Germline loops: CDR1 SEHNR, CDR2 FQNEAQ (reference sequence). V lost 5 bases, J lost 2 bases, and 20 bases lay in between. The CDR3 region is CASSPSSPGVLTDTQYF. The CDR3 DNA reads as TGTGCCAGCAGCCCGTCGTCTCCGGGGGTACTCACAGATACGCAGTATTTT.

This clonotype was detected only a few times. The chain employs TRBV20-1 and TRBJ2-7; D unresolved. CDR1 DFQATT and CDR2 SNEGSKA come from the germline V gene (reference sequence). Between the trimmed V and J ends, which lost 6 bases and 3 bases, there was a span of 15 bases. The CDR3 covers 13 residues. The CDR3 DNA reads TGCAGTGCCGCTTCGGGCGATTTCTACGAGCAGTACTTC. Translating gives CSAASGDFYEQYF.

This clonotype appeared a few times. This chain's CDR3 is CASSTSGKGRSWTDTQYF. CDR3 nucleotides: TGTGCCAGCAGCACCTCCGGGAAGGGCCGGAGTTGGACAGATACGCAGTATTTT. V is TRBV7-2 and J is TRBJ2-3, with a tentative D call TRBD2 (5 bases). Trimming left V 5 bases short and J 3 bases short, with 24 bases between. The CDR3 consists of 18 residues. Germline V gives CDR1 SGHTA, CDR2 FQGNSA.

This clonotype was found a few times. The gene calls are TRBV12-3 or TRBV12-4 and TRBJ1-4, with TRBD1 identical over 11 bases. CDR3 length: 16 amino acids. V was clipped by 4 bases and J by 10 bases; unmatched bases: 11. As DNA, the CDR3 is TGTGCCAGCAGTTCTACCTGGACAGGGGGCAGCGGAAAACTGTTTTTT. Translation: CASSSTWTGGSGKLFF.

The DNA for the CDR3 is TGTGCCACCAGTGAGGCGGACCTAGGGCAGTTCTTC. This gives the protein CATSEADLGQFF. V is TRBV24-1 and J is TRBJ2-1; D is uncertain. The CDR3 runs to 12 residues. Germline lookup yields CDR1 KGHDR and CDR2 SFDVKD. Trimming removed 4 bases at V and 12 bases at J, with 12 bases between.

The rearrangement uses TRBV11-1 and TRBJ2-3; 12 bases line up with TRBD2. The CDR3 runs to 15 residues. CDR1 and CDR2 from the germline V gene are SGHAT and FQDESV (reference sequence). After removal of 4 bases from V and 2 bases from J, the junction contained 1 base not matched to a gene. The CDR3 nucleotides are TGTGCCAGCAGCTGGACTAGCGGGAACACAGATACGCAGTATTTT. This encodes CASSWTSGNTDTQYF.